This is a list of T cell receptor beta chains from one sample in a study of cytomegalovirus exposure and HLA in healthy donors. This table comes from immunoSEQ multiplex PCR, and its TCRdb copy is limited to in-frame clones, with some not included. The profile shows 95,000 to 100,000 clones, over 70% of them singletons. Sequenced material: PBMCs. These receptor sequences come from a man aged 50 to 60 in good health and CMV-seronegative. CDR3s include the opening cysteine and the closing phenylalanine or tryptophan. A D gene is named only where the DNA matches it firmly. Some rows mark clone size as missing; the rest say once, few, many or name a class of expanded clone.

v_gene	j_gene	abundance	d_gene	CDR3nt	CDR3aa
TRBV7-3	TRBJ2-1	few	NA	TGTGCCAGCAGCTTACAGCCAGCGGGCAATGAGCAGTTCTTC	CASSLQPAGNEQFF
TRBV6-5	TRBJ2-3	few	TRBD2	TGTGCCAGCAGTCGTCCGGGAGGCCCGGGTACGCAGTATTTT	CASSRPGGPGTQYF
TRBV5-1	TRBJ2-3	NA	NA	TGCGCCAGCAGCCCACGGGACACCAGGACAGATACGCAGTATTTT	CASSPRDTRTDTQYF
TRBV29-1	TRBJ2-1	NA	TRBD2	TGCAGCGTGCCACGGACTAGCGTTCGGGAGCAGTTCTTC	CSVPRTSVREQFF
TRBV5-6	TRBJ1-2	NA	TRBD1	TGTGCCAGCAGTCGGGGGACAGACTATGGCTACACCTTC	CASSRGTDYGYTF
TRBV10-3	TRBJ2-3	NA	TRBD2	TGTGCCATCAGTTCTAGCGGCATAAGCACAGATACGCAGTATTTT	CAISSSGISTDTQYF
TRBV29-1	TRBJ1-2	NA	TRBD1	TGCAGCGTTGAAGATCACAGGGGGATCGGCTACACCTTC	CSVEDHRGIGYTF
TRBV19	TRBJ2-7	NA	TRBD1	TGTGCCAGTAGTATCGCGGGACAGGGATCCTACGAGCAGTACTTC	CASSIAGQGSYEQYF
TRBV28	TRBJ1-1	NA	NA	TGTGCCAGCAGTTTAGGGGGCAGTCGCTACACTGAAGCTTTCTTT	CASSLGGSRYTEAFF
TRBV9	TRBJ2-3	NA	TRBD1	TGTGCCAGCAGCGTAGCTTTAAAGGGACAGGGAAATACGCAGTATTTT	CASSVALKGQGNTQYF
TRBV6-4	TRBJ2-5	few	TRBD1	TGTGCCAGCAGTGACTCCAGGGGGCGCAGAGAGACCCAGTACTTC	CASSDSRGRRETQYF
TRBV5-5	TRBJ1-1	few	NA	TGTGCCAGCAGCTTGGAGAGGGACACTGAAGCTTTCTTT	CASSLERDTEAFF
TRBV5-5	TRBJ2-7	once	NA	TGTGCCAGCAGCGGGGGCCACACCTACGAGCAGTACTTC	CASSGGHTYEQYF
TRBV18	TRBJ2-1	NA	TRBD2	TGTGCCAGCTCACCACTAGCGGGAGATTACAATGAGCAGTTCTTC	CASSPLAGDYNEQFF
TRBV7-8	TRBJ2-3	NA	NA	TGTGCCAGCAGCTTAGTCGGCGGGCCCACAGATACGCAGTATTTT	CASSLVGGPTDTQYF
TRBV15	TRBJ1-6	NA	NA	TGTGCCACCAGCACCCATTCTCAGGGATCACCCCTCCACTTT	CATSTHSQGSPLHF
TRBV7-3	TRBJ2-7	NA	TRBD2	TGTGCCAGCAGCGTGACTAGCGGGGGAACCTACGAGCAGTACTTC	CASSVTSGGTYEQYF
TRBV28	TRBJ2-5	NA	NA	TGTGCCAGCAGTTTCTCGGGCCTAAACGGGGTGGAGACCCAGTACTTC	CASSFSGLNGVETQYF
TRBV19	TRBJ1-2	once	TRBD1	TGTGCCAGTAGTATTCTCCAGGGGGACGGCTACACCTTC	CASSILQGDGYTF
TRBV6-5	TRBJ1-5	NA	NA	TGTGCCAGCAGTGAACGGGACACCGATCAGCCCCAGCATTTT	CASSERDTDQPQHF
TRBV4-1	TRBJ2-3	NA	NA	TGCGCCAGCAGCCTGGCTAGCTCTACAGATACGCAGTATTTT	CASSLASSTDTQYF
TRBV11-3	TRBJ2-1	NA	NA	TGTGCCAGCAGCTTGGGGGGAGAGACCTACAATGAGCAGTTCTTC	CASSLGGETYNEQFF
TRBV14	TRBJ1-1	NA	TRBD1	TGTGCCAGCAGCCAAAGGGGACAGGGAAGAGGAACTGAAGCTTTCTTT	CASSQRGQGRGTEAFF
TRBV4-1	TRBJ2-3	NA	NA	TGCGCCAGCAGCCCAGAGGGGGGGGGACCTAGCACAGATACGCAGTATTTT	CASSPEGGGPSTDTQYF
TRBV29-1	TRBJ2-1	NA	TRBD2	TGCAGCGTTGGACGACTAGCGGGAGGGCAAAGTATGCAGTTCTTC	CSVGRLAGGQSMQFF
TRBV6-1	TRBJ1-3	NA	NA	TGTGCCAGTCGAGGGGGGGCTGGAAACACCATATATTTT	CASRGGAGNTIYF
TRBV5-4	TRBJ1-2	NA	NA	TGTGCCAGCAGCTCGGATTCTGGACAGCGCTATGGCTACACCTTC	CASSSDSGQRYGYTF
TRBV2	TRBJ2-3	NA	NA	TGTGCCAGCAGTGAGGGTCGAGGGTACGGCCAAGAGCAGTATTTT	CASSEGRGYGQEQYF
TRBV19	TRBJ1-5	once	TRBD1	TGTGCCACCAAGGACAGGGGGAATCAGCCCCAGCATTTT	CATKDRGNQPQHF
TRBV6-5	TRBJ1-5	NA	NA	TGTGCCAGCAGTTACGAAGCAGGGAGGGATCAGCCCCAGCATTTT	CASSYEAGRDQPQHF
TRBV5-1	TRBJ2-4	NA	NA	TGCGCCAGCAGTATAGGACAAGCCAAAAACATTCAGTACTTC	CASSIGQAKNIQYF
TRBV11-1	TRBJ1-2	once	NA	TGTGCCAGCAGCTTATACACGGGGGATTACTATGGCTACACCTTC	CASSLYTGDYYGYTF
TRBV15	TRBJ2-7	NA	NA	TGTGCCACCAGCACGGACAGTGGAGTTTACGAGCAGTACTTC	CATSTDSGVYEQYF
TRBV7-2	TRBJ2-2	NA	NA	TGTGCCAGCAGCAAGCCAAACACCGGGGAGCTGTTTTTT	CASSKPNTGELFF
TRBV29-1	TRBJ1-1	NA	NA	TGCAGCGTTGAAGTAGACATTGAAGCTTTCTTT	CSVEVDIEAFF
TRBV28	TRBJ1-4	NA	TRBD1	TGTGCCAGCAGTTTATACGGGACAGGGTTTGAAAAACTGTTTTTT	CASSLYGTGFEKLFF
TRBV5-1	TRBJ1-1	NA	NA	TGCGCCAGCAGCTTGGGGAGGGACACTGAAGCTTTCTTT	CASSLGRDTEAFF
TRBV18	TRBJ1-1	NA	NA	TGTGCCAGCTCACCCGGGTGGAACACTGAAGCTTTCTTT	CASSPGWNTEAFF
TRBV6-1	TRBJ2-7	NA	TRBD2	TGTGCCAGCAGTGCCAGCGGGAGTTCCTACGAGCAGTACTTC	CASSASGSSYEQYF
TRBV18	TRBJ2-7	NA	NA	TGTGCCAGCTCACCGAAAACCGGGGAGCAGTACTTC	CASSPKTGEQYF
TRBV19	TRBJ2-7	once	NA	TGTGCCAGTAGTATAGGGGGCAACTCCTACGAGCAGTACTTC	CASSIGGNSYEQYF
TRBV5-1	TRBJ1-2	NA	NA	TGCGCCAGCAGCTTAGGGAGGGTGGGCTATGGCTACACCTTC	CASSLGRVGYGYTF
TRBV4-3	TRBJ2-5	NA	NA	TGCGCCAGCAGCGTAAACCTCAGGGGTAGGGAGACCCAGTACTTC	CASSVNLRGRETQYF
TRBV10-3	TRBJ2-3	NA	TRBD2	TGTGCCATCAGTGAGGGGGGAGGACTAGCGGGGCAAGCTACGCAGTATTTT	CAISEGGGLAGQATQYF
TRBV2	TRBJ2-1	NA	NA	TGTGCCAGCAGTGATACGCAGGTCGGGGGGCCCAATGAGCAGTTCTTC	CASSDTQVGGPNEQFF
TRBV28	TRBJ1-1	NA	TRBD1	TGTGCCAGCCCCCCAAGGGGATTAGGGGGCAACACTGAAGCTTTCTTT	CASPPRGLGGNTEAFF
TRBV2	TRBJ1-1	NA	NA	TGTGCCAGCAGTTTTGACAGCCTCACTGAAGCTTTCTTT	CASSFDSLTEAFF
TRBV7-2	TRBJ2-2	few	TRBD2	TGTGCCAGCAGCGGTTCTAGCGGTAGGACCGGGGAGCTGTTTTTT	CASSGSSGRTGELFF
TRBV25-1	TRBJ2-2	few	NA	TGTGCCAGCAGTGACCCCGAGGGATTCGGGGAGCTGTTTTTT	CASSDPEGFGELFF
TRBV6-5	TRBJ2-1	NA	TRBD2	TGTGCCAGCAGGCCTGCCGGGACTAGCGGCAATGAGCAGTTCTTC	CASRPAGTSGNEQFF
TRBV5-8	TRBJ2-2	few	TRBD2	TGTGCCAGCAGTTTTCTAGCGGGAGGAAGCGGGGAGCTGTTTTTT	CASSFLAGGSGELFF
TRBV9	TRBJ2-3	NA	NA	TGTGCCAGCACCCCACTTGGGGGGAATACGCAGTATTTT	CASTPLGGNTQYF
TRBV5-1	TRBJ1-1	NA	TRBD1	TGCGCCAGCAGCTTGGCGGCAGGGGGTAGGAACACTGAAGCTTTCTTT	CASSLAAGGRNTEAFF
TRBV30	TRBJ1-4	once	NA	TGTGCCTGGAGGGGCGAGCAAAATGAAAAACTGTTTTTT	CAWRGEQNEKLFF
TRBV4-2	TRBJ2-2	few	TRBD2	TGTGCCAGCAGCCAGGGACTAGCGGGAGGGCCAGACAGCGGGGAGCTGTTTTTT	CASSQGLAGGPDSGELFF